This T cell receptor (beta chain) was sequenced during a study of CD8 T cells in Susac syndrome. Note on this clonotype: Its specificity is not known.

CD8+ and CD4+ T cells taken from blood had their TCR beta sequenced. Each multiple sclerosis control was a treatment-naive patient with relapsing-remitting disease that was either stable or active. Negative isolation yielded the CD8+ and CD4+ T cells, while FACS enriched the TEMRA cells. When the RNA was reverse transcribed, random hexamers were used with an input of about 0.5 to 1 ug. TCRdb used MiXCR to reprocess the immunoSEQ multiplex PCR reads, holding one entry per CDR3 protein. The data hold approximately 200,000 distinct CDR3 sequences, with 92% observed a single time. Germline-derived CDR1 and CDR2 are DFQATT and SNEGSKA (reference sequence). The CDR3 contains 14 residues. Trimming removed 3 bases from V and 5 bases from J, with 16 bases in between. Whole-study findings and limits: It was acknowledged in the study that its TCR sequencing and HLA analysis involved a relatively small number of individuals.

The rearrangement links TRBV20-1 to TRBJ1-2; D unclear. Sequencing used CD8+ T cells from PBMCs. This clonotype was obtained from a human donor with multiple sclerosis. CDR3 protein: CSASNGGSGYGYTF. The CDR3 DNA is TGCAGTGCTAGTAATGGAGGGAGTGGGTATGGCTACACCTTC.